These 25 T cell receptor beta chains originate from one sample sequenced in a study of T cells in Graves' hyperthyroidism and ophthalmopathy. There were TCR beta CDR3 regions amplified from RNA transcripts. HTBI primers were employed in a first-round RT-PCR of the TCR CDR3. MiXCR was run by TCRdb on the multiplex PCR reads, yielding one entry per CDR3 protein. In the table there are about 720,000 distinct CDR3 sequences, about 17% of which are singletons. Sequencing was performed on blood. The receptors shown here come from a man aged 18 to 29 with Graves' hyperthyroidism.

This clonotype was picked up a small number of times. The gene calls are TRBV20-1 and TRBJ2-3; 7 bases agree with TRBD2. The V segment lost 6 bases and the J segment 8 bases; nucleotides outside the gene matches: 11. The CDR3 contains 13 residues. Germline V gene sequence: CDR1 DFQATT, CDR2 SNEGSKA (reference sequence). The CDR3 protein is CSAVSGTLSTQYF. The CDR3 DNA reads as TGCAGTGCAGTGAGCGGGACCCTAAGTACGCAGTATTTT.

V gene TRBV20-1 combines with J gene TRBJ1-5, with TRBD1 matching 9 bases. V was clipped by 6 bases and J by 3 bases; unmatched bases: 6. CDR3 size: 14 residues. From germline, CDR1 is DFQATT and CDR2 SNEGSKA (reference sequence). CDR3 DNA: TGCAGTGCGAACAGGGGGCCTAACAATCAGCCCCAGCATTTT. This sequence encodes CSANRGPNNQPQHF.

This clonotype was detected only a few times. The CDR3 DNA reads as TGTGCCAGCACAGGGCCAATGAACACTGAAGCTTTCTTT. Translating gives CASTGPMNTEAFF. The chain links TRBV6-2 or TRBV6-3 to TRBJ1-1; tentatively, D is TRBD1 (5 bases). CDR1 is MNHEY and CDR2 is SVGEGT in the germline V gene. The CDR3 covers 13 residues. The V gene lost 7 bases and the J gene lost 0 bases, with 9 bases spanning the gap.

This clonotype has at least ten counts. This chain links TRBV7-8 with TRBJ2-1; 12 bases map to TRBD2. The CDR3 is 18 amino acids. In germline, CDR1 is SGHVS, CDR2 FQNEAQ. V dropped 5 bases and J dropped 7; count of bases not matched to a gene: 15. CDR3 sequence: CASSPRPSGRELWNEQFF. CDR3 nucleotide sequence: TGTGCCAGCAGCCCGCGCCCTAGCGGGAGGGAACTCTGGAATGAGCAGTTCTTC.

This clonotype turned up a few times. V gene TRBV28 combines with J gene TRBJ1-6; 9 nucleotides line up with TRBD1. CDR1 MDHEN and CDR2 SYDVKM come from the germline V gene. CDR3 size: 12 residues. The V and J ends lost 6 bases and 15 bases, in that order; junction bases with no gene match: 6. In DNA form, the CDR3 reads TGTGCCAGCAGGGGACCGGACAGGGGCCTCCACTTT. As protein: CASRGPDRGLHF.

This clonotype was found many times. This rearrangement joins TRBV7-9 to TRBJ2-3, with D unclear. With 5 bases removed from V and 5 bases from J, the gap between germline ends came to 11 bases. The CDR3 extends over 13 amino acids. Per germline, CDR1 SEHNR and CDR2 FQNEAQ (reference sequence). CDR3 amino acids: CASSIRPGDTQYF. CDR3 DNA: TGTGCCAGCAGCATACGACCCGGAGATACGCAGTATTTT. The entire variable domain, with the rest obtained from reference TRBV7-9 and TRBJ2-3, is as follows: DTGVSQNPRHKITKRGQNVTFRCDPISEHNRLYWYRQTLGQGPEFLTYFQNEAQLEKSRLLSDRFSAERPKGSFSTLEIQRTEQGDSAMYLCASSIRPGDTQYFGPGTRLTVL.

On this clonotype itself: One base away lies a much larger clone, so this may be a sequencing read error. The chain recombines TRBV28 with TRBJ2-2; perhaps D is TRBD1 or TRBD2 (5 bases each). The CDR3 is made up of 16 amino acids. V was pared by 9 bases and J by 3 bases, with 20 bases between. Germline-derived CDR1 and CDR2 are MDHEN and SYDVKM. The CDR3 DNA reads as TGTGCCAGGAGACGGGGCAGGGAATTGTACACCGGGGAGCTGTTTTTT. The encoded protein is CARRRGRELYTGELFF.

This clonotype was seen a handful of times. A much larger clone lies one base from this, so it may be a read error. The gene calls are TRBV28 and TRBJ1-1; possibly TRBD1 for D (5 bases). V was trimmed by 3 bases and J by 4 bases, leaving 15 bases between them. The germline CDR1 and CDR2 sequences are MDHEN and SYDVKM. This CDR3 region has 15 residues. CDR3 DNA: TGTGCCAGCAGTTTCGGGTCAAGGGGAACCACTGAAGCTTTCTTT. It specifies CASSFGSRGTTEAFF.

In its sample, this clonotype was seen many times. The chain uses TRBV2 and TRBJ1-3; D is unclear. This CDR3 has 15 amino acids. Trimming removed 4 bases at V and 0 bases at J, with 10 bases between. In germline, CDR1 is SNHLY, CDR2 FYNNEI. The CDR3 loop reads CASSGRAGSGNTIYF. The CDR3 coding sequence is TGTGCCAGCAGTGGACGGGCAGGCTCTGGAAACACCATATATTTT.

This rearrangement joins TRBV6-1 to TRBJ2-7; TRBD2 is a possible D gene (6 bases). Trimming removed 4 bases at V and 2 bases at J, with 15 bases between. Germline V gives CDR1 MNHNS, CDR2 SASEGT. The CDR3 extends over 15 amino acids. CDR3 sequence reads: CASSGPEGLPYEQYF. The CDR3 region has the DNA TGTGCCAGCAGTGGTCCGGAGGGCCTTCCCTACGAGCAGTACTTC.

The chain uses TRBV20-1 and TRBJ1-3, with 8 nucleotides matching TRBD1. Germline-derived CDR1 and CDR2 are DFQATT and SNEGSKA (reference sequence). The CDR3 consists of 15 residues. V shed 2 bases and J 5 bases; nucleotides not matched to a gene: 8. This chain's CDR3 is CSARNPQGARNTIYF. CDR3 nucleotide sequence: TGCAGTGCTAGAAATCCCCAGGGGGCTAGAAACACCATATATTTT.

This clonotype was observed many times. The chain uses TRBV7-2 and TRBJ1-1; possible D gene TRBD1, 6 bases. CDR3 length: 14 residues. V dropped 8 bases and J dropped 4 bases, with 17 bases sitting between them. Germline CDR1 reads SGHTA; CDR2 reads FQGNSA. CDR3 residues: CASAGTQGATEAFF. The CDR3 DNA follows: TGTGCCAGCGCCGGGACACAGGGAGCCACTGAAGCTTTCTTT.

The gene calls are TRBV3-1 and TRBJ2-1, with a possible D match to TRBD2 (6 bases). This CDR3 has 14 amino acids. CDR1 LGHDT and CDR2 YNNKEL come from the germline V gene (reference sequence). V was pared by 3 bases and J by 7 bases, with 13 bases between. Here the CDR3 DNA reads TGTGCCAGCAGCCATCGGGAGAGTTCGAATGAGCAGTTCTTC. It yields the protein CASSHRESSNEQFF.

V is TRBV7-9 and J is TRBJ2-7, with TRBD2 identical over 10 bases. The CDR3 has 19 residues. CDR1 SEHNR and CDR2 FQNEAQ come from the germline V gene (reference sequence). J lost 0 bases, V lost 3 bases, and 14 bases had no gene match. The CDR3: CASSLSASRTSGSSYEQYF. For the CDR3, the DNA is TGTGCCAGCAGCTTGTCCGCCTCCCGGACTAGCGGTAGCTCCTACGAGCAGTACTTC.

In this sample, this clonotype turned up a few times. The CDR3 coding sequence is TGTGCCAGCAGCTTGGACCGAATCACCGGGGAGCTGTTTTTT. Its protein product is CASSLDRITGELFF. The V and J genes are TRBV5-5 and TRBJ2-2; unclear D gene. V lost 0 bases to trimming and J lost 4 bases, with 7 bases between them. This CDR3 region has 14 residues. CDR1 SGHKS and CDR2 YYEKEE come from the germline V gene (reference sequence).

This clonotype was detected many times. The J gene is TRBJ2-5, the V gene TRBV28; maybe TRBD2 (6 bases). Germline V gene data show CDR1 as MDHEN and CDR2 as SYDVKM. This CDR3 spans 13 amino acids. Trimming pared 1 base from V and 7 bases from J, leaving 10 bases between. CDR3 DNA: TGTGCCAGCAGTTTATCGGGAGCGTTGACCCAGTACTTC. Its protein is CASSLSGALTQYF.

Regarding this clonotype: Given a much more abundant clone one base away, this may be a read error. The chain is built from TRBV7-9 and TRBJ2-7, with TRBD1 identical over 10 bases. V was pared by 8 bases and J by 3 bases, with 4 bases of the junction left unmatched. This CDR3 spans 13 amino acids. Germline V CDR1 and CDR2: SEHNR, FQNEAQ (reference sequence). In DNA form, the CDR3 reads TGTGCCAGCGGGGGACAGGGGATCTACGAGCAGTACTTC. It codes for CASGGQGIYEQYF.

J is TRBJ2-7 and V is TRBV11-3, with D possibly TRBD1 on 5 matching bases. The germline V gene has CDR1 SGHNT and CDR2 YENEEA. The V gene lost 5 bases and the J gene lost 0 bases, with 14 bases spanning the gap. The CDR3 contains 15 residues. The CDR3 reads CASSLSWTLSYEQYF. CDR3 sequence (DNA): TGTGCCAGCAGCCTATCCTGGACACTCTCCTACGAGCAGTACTTC. The full variable domain, rest sourced from reference TRBV11-3 and TRBJ2-7, is EAGVVQSPRYKIIEKKQPVAFWCNPISGHNTLYWYLQNLGQGPELLIRYENEEAVDDSQLPKDRFSAERLKGVDSTLKIQPAELGDSAVYLCASSLSWTLSYEQYFGPGTRLTVT.

This clonotype appeared a few times. The rearrangement uses TRBV19 and TRBJ2-7; the D gene is possibly TRBD1 (5 bases). Per germline, CDR1 LNHDA and CDR2 SQIVND (reference sequence). V lost 4 bases and J lost 6, with 7 bases in between. The CDR3 has 11 residues. The CDR3 reads CASSKGAEQYF. DNA of the CDR3: TGTGCCAGTAGTAAAGGGGCCGAGCAGTACTTC.

Only a few counts were recorded for this clonotype. The V and J genes are TRBV20-1 and TRBJ2-7, with 7 bases fitting TRBD2. Trimming cost V 7 bases and J 6 bases; bases outside gene matches: 9. Germline CDR1 is DFQATT and CDR2 is SNEGSKA (reference sequence). The CDR3 is 12 amino acids. The CDR3 region is CSGLGGGGEQYF. CDR3 DNA: TGCAGTGGGCTGGGGGGGGGGGGCGAGCAGTACTTC.

This clonotype was recorded many times. This chain uses TRBV7-8 with TRBJ2-7; unclear D gene. Germline CDR1 reads SGHVS; CDR2 reads FQNEAQ. There are 12 residues in the CDR3. V was clipped by 5 bases and J by 4 bases, with 9 bases between them. Here the CDR3 DNA reads TGTGCCAGCAGCGCGATTTCGTACGAGCAGTACTTC. Amino acid sequence: CASSAISYEQYF.

This clonotype was seen repeatedly, ten times or more. The chain employs TRBV5-6 and TRBJ2-1; D remains ambiguous. V was shortened by 4 bases and J by 8 bases, with 13 bases between the two germline ends. Germline V CDR1 and CDR2: SGHDT, YYEEEE. CDR3 size: 13 residues. This CDR3 reads CASSRRDTDEQFF. For the CDR3, the DNA is TGTGCCAGCAGCCGACGAGACACGGATGAGCAGTTCTTC.

This chain joins TRBV15 and TRBJ2-1, with D possibly being TRBD2 (5 bases). V was clipped by 4 bases and J by 1 base, with 17 bases between them. Looked up from germline, CDR1 is LNHNV and CDR2 is YYDKDF (reference sequence). The CDR3 has 17 residues. CDR3: CATSTRSAVHSYNEQFF. Here the CDR3 DNA reads TGTGCCACCAGCACCCGTAGCGCCGTTCATTCCTACAATGAGCAGTTCTTC.

This clonotype was counted many times. The chain links TRBV12-3 or TRBV12-4 to TRBJ1-5; possible D gene TRBD1, 6 bases. The CDR3 contains 13 residues. With 5 bases removed from V and 6 bases from J, the gap between germline ends came to 11 bases. The CDR3 region has the DNA TGTGCCAGCAGTGGACAGTTCGGTCAGCCCCAGCATTTT. This sequence encodes CASSGQFGQPQHF.

The V and J genes are TRBV7-3 and TRBJ2-3; no clear D gene. The CDR3 is 14 residues long. V was clipped by 4 bases and J by 4 bases, with 12 bases between them. Germline V CDR1 and CDR2: SGHTA, FQGTGA. Here the CDR3 DNA reads TGTGCCAGCAGCTACAACCAGCGCCCAGATACGCAGTATTTT. Its translation is CASSYNQRPDTQYF.